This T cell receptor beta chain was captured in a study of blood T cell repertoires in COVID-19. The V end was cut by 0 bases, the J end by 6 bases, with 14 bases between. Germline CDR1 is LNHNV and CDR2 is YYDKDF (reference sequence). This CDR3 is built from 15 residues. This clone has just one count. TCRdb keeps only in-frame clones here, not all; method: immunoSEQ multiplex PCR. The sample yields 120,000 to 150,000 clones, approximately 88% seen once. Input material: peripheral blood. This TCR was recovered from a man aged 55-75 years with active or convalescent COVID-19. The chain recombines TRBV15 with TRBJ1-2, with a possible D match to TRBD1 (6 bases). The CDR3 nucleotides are TGTGCCACCAGCAGAGAGCAGGGGAAAGCGAATGGCTACACCTTC. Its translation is CATSREQGKANGYTF.